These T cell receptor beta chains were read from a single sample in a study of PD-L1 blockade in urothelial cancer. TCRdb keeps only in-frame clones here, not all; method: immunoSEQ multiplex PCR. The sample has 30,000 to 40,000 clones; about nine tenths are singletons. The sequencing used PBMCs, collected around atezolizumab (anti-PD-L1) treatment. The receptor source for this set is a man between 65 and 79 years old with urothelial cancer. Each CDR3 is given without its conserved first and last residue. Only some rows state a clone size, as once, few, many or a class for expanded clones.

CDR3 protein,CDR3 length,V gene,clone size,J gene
ASSQEFESRNEQF,13,TRBV4-1,.,TRBJ2-1
ASSEDTANTIY,11,TRBV2,.,TRBJ1-3
ASSLLGLAGDREQY,14,TRBV5-1,.,TRBJ2-7
ASSSGSGRGNNEQF,14,TRBV27,.,TRBJ2-1
ASTSTGGTSYGYT,13,TRBV6-1,.,TRBJ1-2
ASSLWASYEQY,11,TRBV5-1,.,TRBJ2-7
ASSGSQDSGNTIY,13,TRBV6-1,.,TRBJ1-3
ASTLTGDMNTEAF,13,TRBV5-1,.,TRBJ1-1
ASSPGTGAEQY,11,TRBV11-1,.,TRBJ2-7
ASKERESFSYNEQF,14,TRBV19,.,TRBJ2-1
ASSVVEDLPLNEQF,14,TRBV9,.,TRBJ2-1
SVVVLPHYEQY,11,TRBV29-1,.,TRBJ2-7
ASSSDGTSANEQF,13,TRBV6-5,.,TRBJ2-1
ASRPAGVGQNIQY,13,TRBV27,few,TRBJ2-4
ASSSQPPGLAERADTQY,17,TRBV5-1,.,TRBJ2-3
ASSYYGRYNEQF,12,TRBV6-5,.,TRBJ2-1
ASSHGLAGENSYEQY,15,TRBV23-1,.,TRBJ2-7
ASRDQGVRTDTQY,13,TRBV25-1,.,TRBJ2-3
ASSEDLWEGRNEQF,14,TRBV2,.,TRBJ2-1
ASSDNRGASTNEKLF,15,TRBV25-1,once,TRBJ1-4
ASSLTSGSDQETQY,14,TRBV9,.,TRBJ2-5
ASSLVRADEQY,11,TRBV11-2,.,TRBJ2-7
ASSPYPGTRGLETQY,15,TRBV28,once,TRBJ2-5
ASSLETASYEQY,12,TRBV7-2,.,TRBJ2-7
ASSFSGRDTGELF,13,TRBV11-3,.,TRBJ2-2
ASSPGQYEKLF,11,TRBV7-9,.,TRBJ1-4
ASSLAQGEAF,10,TRBV5-1,.,TRBJ1-1
ASKARGAGEQY,11,TRBV27,.,TRBJ2-7
ASSEAIQFYNEQF,13,TRBV6-1,.,TRBJ2-1
ASKGLVGGELF,11,TRBV2,.,TRBJ2-2
ASSGGTGNYGYT,12,TRBV11-2,.,TRBJ1-2
ASSLDRRRADTQY,13,TRBV5-6,.,TRBJ2-3
ASSRHLAGQGVSTNEKLF,18,TRBV23-1,.,TRBJ1-4
ASSSQGSRETQY,12,TRBV7-8,.,TRBJ2-5
ASGLVIGGTGELF,13,TRBV12-5,.,TRBJ2-2
SVDLVLGDTQY,11,TRBV29-1,.,TRBJ2-3
ASSLPPSSEQY,11,TRBV7-2,.,TRBJ2-7
SATLGRNPYNEQF,13,TRBV29-1,.,TRBJ2-1
ASSLLPGSGSAGELF,15,TRBV5-5,.,TRBJ2-2
ASRPRTGSDEQY,12,TRBV6-5,.,TRBJ2-7
ASSRGLIYEQY,11,TRBV6-5,.,TRBJ2-7
ASRSRPTGPEAF,12,TRBV6-1,.,TRBJ1-1
ASSFGTSGRNEQF,13,TRBV6-1,.,TRBJ2-1
SAGDTSSYNEQF,12,TRBV29-1,few,TRBJ2-1
ASSLWLYSYEQY,12,TRBV28,once,TRBJ2-7
ASKGGLALEKTQY,13,TRBV6-5,.,TRBJ2-3